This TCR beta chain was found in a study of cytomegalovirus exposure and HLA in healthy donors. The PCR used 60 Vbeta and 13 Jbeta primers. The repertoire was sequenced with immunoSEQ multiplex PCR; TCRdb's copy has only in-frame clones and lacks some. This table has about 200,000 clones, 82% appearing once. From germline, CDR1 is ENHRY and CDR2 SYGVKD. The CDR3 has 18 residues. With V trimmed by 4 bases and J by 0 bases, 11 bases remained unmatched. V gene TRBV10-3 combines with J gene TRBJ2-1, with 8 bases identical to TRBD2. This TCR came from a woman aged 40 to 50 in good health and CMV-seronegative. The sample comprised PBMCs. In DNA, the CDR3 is TGTGCCATCAGTGGGAATTTAGCGGGATCGAGCTCCTACAATGAGCAGTTCTTC. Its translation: CAISGNLAGSSSYNEQFF.